The 12 T cell receptor beta chains reported below all come from one sample, sequenced in a study of CD8+ T cells in alopecia areata. Described treatment: oral pan-JAK inhibitor, 5-10 mg twice daily. Extraction and reverse transcription of RNA yielded cDNA as the sequencing template. This table comes from immunoSEQ multiplex PCR, and its TCRdb copy is limited to in-frame clones, with some not included. This table has about 180,000 clones, 45% to 60% appearing once. The sample consisted of CD8+ T cells sorted from blood, taken at roughly week 52, from a patient treated with tofacitinib. Every receptor here comes from a human donor with alopecia areata.

The chain uses TRBV29-1 and TRBJ2-5; maybe TRBD1 (6 bases). V lost 6 bases, J lost 2 bases, and 13 bases lay in between. Germline CDR1 is SQVTM and CDR2 is ANQGSEA. The CDR3 is made up of 13 amino acids. CDR3 sequence (DNA): TGCAGCGTCTTCGAGGGGGTACAAGAGACCCAGTACTTC. Its translation: CSVFEGVQETQYF.

The chain carries TRBV4-1 and TRBJ2-5; 11 nucleotides line up with TRBD1. Germline CDR1 is MGHRA and CDR2 is YSYEKL. Germline trimming cut 2 bases from V and 1 base from J; bases unmatched to any gene: 6. There are 17 residues in the CDR3. CDR3 region: CASSQRGGTGGQETQYF. As DNA, the CDR3 is TGCGCCAGCAGCCAAAGGGGAGGGACAGGGGGCCAAGAGACCCAGTACTTC.

The chain joins TRBV27 to TRBJ2-1; D is undetermined. V lost 2 bases, J lost 7 bases, and 12 bases lay in between. This CDR3 is 14 amino acids long. Germline V gene data show CDR1 as MNHEY and CDR2 as SMNVEV (reference sequence). CDR3 bases: TGTGCCAGCAGTTTAAGGGAAAGCATTAATGAGCAGTTCTTC. Protein sequence: CASSLRESINEQFF.

The V call is TRBV30, the J call TRBJ1-4; no firm D call. V was cut by 0 bases and J by 3 bases, with 2 bases left in between. Germline V lookup: CDR1 GTSNPN, CDR2 SVGIG (reference sequence). The CDR3 sequence is 12 residues long. CDR3 in DNA: TGTGCCTGGAGTGTCTCTAATGAAAAACTGTTTTTT. Protein: CAWSVSNEKLFF.

V usage is TRBV4-2 and J usage is TRBJ2-2, with 10 bases identical to TRBD2. CDR3 length: 18 amino acids. Germline-derived CDR1 and CDR2 are LGHNA and YNFKEQ. With 0 bases clipped from V and 5 bases from J, the junction kept 9 bases outside the gene matches. The CDR3 is CASSQDMASGGRTGELFF. The DNA of the CDR3 is TGTGCCAGCAGCCAAGATATGGCTAGCGGGGGAAGGACCGGGGAGCTGTTTTTT.

The rearrangement joins TRBV7-9 to TRBJ1-1; TRBD1 is a possible D gene (6 bases). Looked up from germline, CDR1 is SEHNR and CDR2 is FQNEAQ (reference sequence). The CDR3 is 15 amino acids. V was pared by 5 bases and J by 1 base, with 14 bases between. The CDR3 region is CASSVTNRENTEAFF. The DNA of the CDR3 is TGTGCCAGCAGCGTAACCAACAGGGAGAACACTGAAGCTTTCTTT.

This chain joins TRBV5-6 and TRBJ1-5; D is perhaps TRBD1 (6 bases). CDR1 and CDR2 from the germline V gene are SGHDT and YYEEEE. Trimming took 2 bases from V and 7 from J, leaving 13 bases between them. The CDR3 runs to 14 residues. The CDR3 loop reads CASSFGGASQPQHF. The CDR3 nucleotides read TGTGCCAGCAGCTTTGGGGGGGCTAGCCAGCCCCAGCATTTT.

The chain combines TRBV7-8 with TRBJ1-2; no firm D call. The V end lost 0 bases, the J end lost 8 bases, and 10 bases lay between the germline ends. This CDR3 has 13 amino acids. The germline V gene encodes CDR1 SGHVS and CDR2 FQNEAQ. The CDR3 spells CASSLALEGGYTF. CDR3 sequence (DNA): TGTGCCAGCAGCTTAGCGTTGGAGGGCGGCTACACCTTC.

This clone was recorded a few times. V gene TRBV29-1 combines with J gene TRBJ2-7; 7 bases agree with TRBD1. V trimming: 7 bases; J trimming: 2 bases; junction bases outside the gene matches: 8. CDR1 and CDR2 from the germline V gene are SQVTM and ANQGSEA. The CDR3 is made up of 13 amino acids. This CDR3 reads CSATGQVTYEQYF. The DNA of the CDR3 is TGCAGCGCCACAGGACAGGTAACCTACGAGCAGTACTTC.

In its sample, this clone was seen a few times. Different DNA sequences within this sample yield the same CDR3. The chain has TRBV29-1 and TRBJ1-1; D remains ambiguous. V lost 4 bases and J 3 bases, leaving 9 bases between the germline ends. The germline V gene has CDR1 SQVTM and CDR2 ANQGSEA. The CDR3 runs 12 residues. This CDR3 reads CSVVGRDTEAFF. The CDR3 bases are TGCAGCGTTGTGGGCCGGGACACTGAAGCTTTCTTT.

The DNA of the CDR3 is TGTGCCAGCAGTTACAGCAGGGGGCATTTTTCACCCCTCCACTTT. Its protein is CASSYSRGHFSPLHF. The V and J genes are TRBV6-5 and TRBJ1-6; 8 bases agree with TRBD1. J lost 9 bases, V lost 2 bases, and 6 bases had no gene match. CDR3 length equals 15 residues. Germline V gene sequence: CDR1 MNHEY, CDR2 SVGAGI.

The chain is built from TRBV2 and TRBJ1-2; D gene uncertain. CDR3 length: 13 amino acids. V was cut by 7 bases and J by 5 bases, with 14 bases left in between. CDR1 is SNHLY and CDR2 is FYNNEI in the germline V gene. CDR3 in DNA: TGTGCCAGCATGCTAGCAGGAGATTATGGCTACACCTTC. Translated, it gives CASMLAGDYGYTF.